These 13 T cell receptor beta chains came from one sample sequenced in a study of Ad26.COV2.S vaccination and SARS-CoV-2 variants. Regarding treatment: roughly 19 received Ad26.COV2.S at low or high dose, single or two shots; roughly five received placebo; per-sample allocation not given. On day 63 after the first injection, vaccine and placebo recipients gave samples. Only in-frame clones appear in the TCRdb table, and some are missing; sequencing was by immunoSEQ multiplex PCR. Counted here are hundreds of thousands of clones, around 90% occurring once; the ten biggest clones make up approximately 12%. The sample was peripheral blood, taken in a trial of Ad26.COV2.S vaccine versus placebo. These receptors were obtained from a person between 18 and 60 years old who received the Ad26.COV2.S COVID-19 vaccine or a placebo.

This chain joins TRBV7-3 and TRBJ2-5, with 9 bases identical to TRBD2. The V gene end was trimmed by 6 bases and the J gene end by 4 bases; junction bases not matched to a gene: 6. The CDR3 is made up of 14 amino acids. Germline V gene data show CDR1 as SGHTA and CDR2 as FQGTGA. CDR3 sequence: CASRYSGRRETQYF. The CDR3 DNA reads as TGTGCCAGCAGATATAGCGGGAGAAGAGAGACCCAGTACTTC.

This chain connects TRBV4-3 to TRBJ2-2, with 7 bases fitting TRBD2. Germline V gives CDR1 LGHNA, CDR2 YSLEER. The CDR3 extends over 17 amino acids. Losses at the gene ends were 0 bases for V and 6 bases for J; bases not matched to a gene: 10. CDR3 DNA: TGCGCCAGCAGCCAAGATGCTCGGGAGGTGTCGCCCGGGGAGCTGTTTTTT. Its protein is CASSQDAREVSPGELFF.

CDR3 coding DNA: TGTGCCAGCAGCCAGGGGTACACTGAAGCTTTCTTT. Protein product: CASSQGYTEAFF. The J gene is TRBJ1-1, the V gene TRBV7-8; the D gene is possibly TRBD1 (6 bases). The CDR3 is 12 amino acids. CDR1 and CDR2 (germline): SGHVS, FQNEAQ. Trimming cost V 5 bases and J 3 bases, with 7 bases left between them.

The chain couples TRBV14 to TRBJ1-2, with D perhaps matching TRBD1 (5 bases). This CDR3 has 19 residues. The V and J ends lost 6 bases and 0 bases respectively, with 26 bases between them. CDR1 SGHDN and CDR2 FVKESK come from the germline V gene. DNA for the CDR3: TGTGCCAGCAGTCGGGGACTTGACCCCCGGGACGGATCTAACTATGGCTACACCTTC. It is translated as CASSRGLDPRDGSNYGYTF.

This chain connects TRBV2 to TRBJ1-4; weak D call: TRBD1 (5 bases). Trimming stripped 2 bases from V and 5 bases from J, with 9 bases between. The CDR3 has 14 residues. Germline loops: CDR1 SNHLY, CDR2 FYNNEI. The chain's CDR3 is CASSELTENEKLFF. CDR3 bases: TGTGCCAGCAGTGAATTGACAGAAAATGAAAAACTGTTTTTT.

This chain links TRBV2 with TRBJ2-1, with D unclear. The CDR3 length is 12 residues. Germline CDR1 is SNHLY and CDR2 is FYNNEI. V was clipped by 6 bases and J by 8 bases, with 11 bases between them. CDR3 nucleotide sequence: TGTGCCAGCAGCAGGACCGATGATGAGCAGTTCTTC. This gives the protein CASSRTDDEQFF.

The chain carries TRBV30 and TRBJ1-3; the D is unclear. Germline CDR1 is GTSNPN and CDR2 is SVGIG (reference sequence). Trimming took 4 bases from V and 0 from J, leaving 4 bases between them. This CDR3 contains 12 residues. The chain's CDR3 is CAWISSGNTIYF. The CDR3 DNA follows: TGTGCCTGGATCTCCTCTGGAAACACCATATATTTT.

CDR3 sequence (DNA): TGTGCCTGGGGGGTAGCGGGAGGGCCCGCCGGGGAGCTGTTTTTT. Protein: CAWGVAGGPAGELFF. The chain has TRBV30 and TRBJ2-2; the match to TRBD2 covers 11 bases. V was clipped by 5 bases and J by 6 bases; unmatched bases: 8. The CDR3 contains 15 residues. From germline, CDR1 is GTSNPN and CDR2 SVGIG (reference sequence).

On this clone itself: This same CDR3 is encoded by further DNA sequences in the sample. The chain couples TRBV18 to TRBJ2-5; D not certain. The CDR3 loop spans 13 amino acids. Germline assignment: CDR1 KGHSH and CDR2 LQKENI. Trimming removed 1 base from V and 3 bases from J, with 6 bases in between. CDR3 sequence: CASSPRQEETQYF. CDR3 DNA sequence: TGTGCCAGCTCACCACGCCAGGAAGAGACCCAGTACTTC.

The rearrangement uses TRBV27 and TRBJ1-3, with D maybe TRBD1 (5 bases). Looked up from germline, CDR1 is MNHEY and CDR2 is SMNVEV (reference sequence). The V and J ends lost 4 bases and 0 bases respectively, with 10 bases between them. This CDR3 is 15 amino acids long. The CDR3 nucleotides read TGTGCCAGCAGTTGGGACGGGTACTCTGGAAACACCATATATTTT. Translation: CASSWDGYSGNTIYF.

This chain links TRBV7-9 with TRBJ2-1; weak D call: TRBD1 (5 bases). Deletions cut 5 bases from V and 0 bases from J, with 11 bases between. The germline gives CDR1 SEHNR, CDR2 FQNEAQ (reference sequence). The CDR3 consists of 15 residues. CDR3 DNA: TGTGCCAGCAGCCTACAGGTCAGCTCCTACAATGAGCAGTTCTTC. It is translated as CASSLQVSSYNEQFF.

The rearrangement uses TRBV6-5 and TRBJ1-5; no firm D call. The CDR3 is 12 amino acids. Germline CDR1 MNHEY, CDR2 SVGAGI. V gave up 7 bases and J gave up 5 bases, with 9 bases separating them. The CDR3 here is CASIWAHQPQHF. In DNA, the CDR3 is TGTGCCAGCATTTGGGCCCATCAGCCCCAGCATTTT.

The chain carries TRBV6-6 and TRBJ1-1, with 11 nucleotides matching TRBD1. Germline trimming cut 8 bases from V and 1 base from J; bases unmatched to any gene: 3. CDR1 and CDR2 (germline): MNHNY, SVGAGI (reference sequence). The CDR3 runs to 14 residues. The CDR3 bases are TGTGCCAGCTGGGACAGGGGGAGGAACACTGAAGCTTTCTTT. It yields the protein CASWDRGRNTEAFF.